This TCR beta chain was sequenced during a study of cytomegalovirus exposure and HLA in healthy donors. Findings and limits, study-wide: Among the CMV-associated chains, a few were confirmed in vitro as specific for CMV antigens.

Germline CDR1 and CDR2: PRHDT and FYEKMQ (reference sequence). The trim removed 7 bases at V and 1 base at J, leaving 8 bases unmatched. The CDR3 has 15 amino acids. With respect to this clone: Its antigen is unidentified.

With 60 Vbeta and 13 Jbeta primers, the PCR was carried out. Sequencing used immunoSEQ multiplex PCR; TCRdb keeps in-frame clones, though not all of them. The sample shows about 140,000 clones, approximately 79% of them seen only once. The chain has TRBV13 and TRBJ2-3; 7 bases are shared with TRBD2. The sequence was collected from a female donor in good health and CMV-seronegative. The sample consisted of PBMCs. The CDR3 here is CASTSPAGGTDTQYF. The CDR3, as DNA: TGTGCCAGCACCTCCCCGGCGGGAGGCACAGATACGCAGTATTTT.